These T cell receptor beta chains were read from a single sample in a study of regulatory T cells in long-lasting Graves disease. From the multiplex PCR reads, TCRdb called clonotypes with MiXCR, one entry per CDR3 protein. This table holds 300,000 to 400,000 distinct CDR3 sequences, about a sixth found once. The sample in question was peripheral blood mononuclear cells (PBMCs), obtained at new diagnosis, from a patient treated with antithyroid drugs. The receptors shown here come from a female donor with Graves disease. The CDR3 runs from the conserved cysteine through the conserved F or W. The D gene is left open where the match is weak. The size entry is marked missing in some rows and otherwise reads once, few, many or a size class.

v_gene	d_gene	j_gene	abundance	len	CDR3nt	CDR3aa
TRBV28	TRBD1	TRBJ2-3	many	14	TGTGCCAGCAGCCGGACAGGGGGCGCAGATACGCAGTATTTT	CASSRTGGADTQYF
TRBV12-3/TRBV12-4	.	TRBJ2-1	few	12	TGTGCCAGCAGTCGGGTGAGGGATGAGCAGTTCTTC	CASSRVRDEQFF
TRBV6-1	.	TRBJ1-2	many	13	TGTGCCAGCAGTGAAGCAGGGCGCTATGGCTACACCTTC	CASSEAGRYGYTF
TRBV18	.	TRBJ1-1	.	15	TGTGCCAGCTCACCAGGCCGGGGGGCATTGCGTGAAGCTTTCTTT	CASSPGRGALREAFF
TRBV7-6	TRBD1	TRBJ2-7	many	11	TGTGCCAGCAGCTCAGGGGGCGAGGAGTACTTC	CASSSGGEEYF
TRBV20-1	TRBD2	TRBJ2-1	many	15	TGCAGTGCCGCGCGGGATTGGGAGGGCCTCGATGAGCAGTTCTTC	CSAARDWEGLDEQFF
TRBV25-1	.	TRBJ1-4	many	14	TGTGCCAGCACCCCTTCTCTACCGGGGGAAAAACTGTTTTTT	CASTPSLPGEKLFF
TRBV19	TRBD1	TRBJ1-1	.	14	TGTGCCAGTAGTGGCAAGGGACAGTTCGCTGAAGCTTTCTTT	CASSGKGQFAEAFF
TRBV6-1	.	TRBJ2-1	many	15	TGTGCCAGCAGTGAACGTCGGGACACTTACAATGAGCAGTTCTTC	CASSERRDTYNEQFF
TRBV20-1	.	TRBJ2-1	.	18	TGCAGTGCCCCCGGGGGACAGCTACTAGCGGAGCCAAGGAATGAGCAGTTCTTC	CSAPGGQLLAEPRNEQFF
TRBV7-6	TRBD2	TRBJ2-7	many	18	TGTGCCAGCAGCCTCGGGACTAGCGGGAGACGGCTAGGGTACGAGCAGTACTTC	CASSLGTSGRRLGYEQYF
TRBV2	.	TRBJ1-5	few	15	TGTGCCAGCAGTGAGATGGGGACTAGCAATCAGCCCCAGCATTTT	CASSEMGTSNQPQHF
TRBV11-2	TRBD1	TRBJ2-2	few	18	TGTGCCAGCAGACAGGAGTTTACCGACAGGGCCGACACCGGGGAGCTGTTTTTT	CASRQEFTDRADTGELFF
TRBV3-1	.	TRBJ2-3	.	15	TGTGCCAGCAGCCATGCCGGGAGACGCGCAGATACGCAGTATTTT	CASSHAGRRADTQYF
TRBV12-3/TRBV12-4	TRBD1	TRBJ2-1	few	15	TGTGCCAGCAGTACCGGACAGGGAGGCTCCAATGAGCAGTTCTTC	CASSTGQGGSNEQFF
TRBV28	.	TRBJ1-2	many	14	TGTGCCAGCAGTCAACTGACGGGTTACTATGGCTACACCTTC	CASSQLTGYYGYTF
TRBV7-9	TRBD1	TRBJ2-2	.	18	TGTGCCAGCAGCTTAAATCCAGGGGGAGTCGTCTACACCGGGGAGCTGTTTTTT	CASSLNPGGVVYTGELFF
TRBV5-8	.	TRBJ2-1	many	16	TGTGCCAGCAGCTTGGGTCTGCTAGCGTCATACAATGAGCAGTTCTTC	CASSLGLLASYNEQFF
TRBV6-1	TRBD2	TRBJ2-1	many	15	TGTGCCAGCATCCAGGGTAGCGGGAGGACAGGAGGGCAGTTCTTC	CASIQGSGRTGGQFF
TRBV12-3/TRBV12-4	.	TRBJ2-7	.	17	TGTGCCAGCAGTTCCGCCGGAAGGGGGGGCGGCTCCTACGAGCAGTACTTC	CASSSAGRGGGSYEQYF
TRBV11-1	.	TRBJ1-2	.	12	TGTGCCAGCAGCTTAGCGAGCGAGGGCTACACCTTC	CASSLASEGYTF
TRBV6-5	.	TRBJ1-1	many	13	TGTGCCAGCAGTTACCCGCTGAACACTGAAGCTTTCTTT	CASSYPLNTEAFF